The sample holds a few counts of the clone carrying this TCR beta chain. What it binds is not known. TCRbeta libraries were built with three rounds of nested PCR, modified from ARM-PCR. From the multiplex PCR reads, TCRdb called clonotypes with MiXCR, one entry per CDR3 protein. Of 70,000 to 90,000 distinct CDR3 sequences detected, 80% to 90% appear once; the ten largest clones hold approximately 51%. No cell sorting was done before RNA was extracted from the tissue. More than 3 cm separated this lung sample from the edge of the tumor. Donors were chemotherapy-naive, newly diagnosed lung cancer surgical patients in China, August–late 2014. The data derive from a study of tumor and adjacent non-tumor tissue in lung cancer. Study findings and constraints: Compared with tumor, normal lung showed significantly lower TCR diversity. Higher tumor TCR diversity was associated with shorter survival.

The origin of this receptor is a man in his sixties with non-small cell lung cancer. Source material: distant non-tumor lung tissue.

The CDR3 DNA reads TGTGCCAGCAGCTTAGATCGGGACGGGAGGGCCTCCTACGAGCAGTACTTC. Translation: CASSLDRDGRASYEQYF. The chain carries TRBV11-2 and TRBJ2-7, with 8 positions matching TRBD2. Per germline, CDR1 SGHAT and CDR2 FQNNGV. With V trimmed by 0 bases and J by 0 bases, 7 bases remained unmatched. The CDR3 is 17 amino acids. The full variable domain, rest sourced from reference TRBV11-2 and TRBJ2-7, is EAGVAQSPRYKIIEKRQSVAFWCNPISGHATLYWYQQILGQGPKLLIQFQNNGVVDDSQLPKDRFSAERLKGVDSTLKIQPAKLEDSAVYLCASSLDRDGRASYEQYFGPGTRLTVT.